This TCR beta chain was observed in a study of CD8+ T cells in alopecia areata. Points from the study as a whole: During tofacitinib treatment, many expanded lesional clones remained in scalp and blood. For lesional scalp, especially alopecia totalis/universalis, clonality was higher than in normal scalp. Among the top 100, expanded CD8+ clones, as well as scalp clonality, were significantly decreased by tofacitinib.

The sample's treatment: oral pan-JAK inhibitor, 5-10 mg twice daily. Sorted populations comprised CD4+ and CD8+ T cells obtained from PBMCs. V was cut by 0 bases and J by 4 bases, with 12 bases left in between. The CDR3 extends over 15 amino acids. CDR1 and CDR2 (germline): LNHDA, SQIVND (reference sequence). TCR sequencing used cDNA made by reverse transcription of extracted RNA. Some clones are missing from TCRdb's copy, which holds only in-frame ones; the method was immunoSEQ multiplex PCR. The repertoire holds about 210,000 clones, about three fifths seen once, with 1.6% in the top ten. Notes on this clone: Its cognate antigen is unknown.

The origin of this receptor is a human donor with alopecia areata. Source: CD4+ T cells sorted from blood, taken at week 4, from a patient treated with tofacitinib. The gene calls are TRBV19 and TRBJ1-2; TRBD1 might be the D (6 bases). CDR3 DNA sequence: TGTGCCAGTAGTATAGATCCAGGGACATCCTATGGCTACACCTTC. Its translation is CASSIDPGTSYGYTF. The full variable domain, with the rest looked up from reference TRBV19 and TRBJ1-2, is DGGITQSPKYLFRKEGQNVTLSCEQNLNHDAMYWYRQDPGQGLRLIYYSQIVNDFQKGDIAEGYSVSREKKESFPLTVTSAQKNPTAFYLCASSIDPGTSYGYTFGSGTRLTVV.